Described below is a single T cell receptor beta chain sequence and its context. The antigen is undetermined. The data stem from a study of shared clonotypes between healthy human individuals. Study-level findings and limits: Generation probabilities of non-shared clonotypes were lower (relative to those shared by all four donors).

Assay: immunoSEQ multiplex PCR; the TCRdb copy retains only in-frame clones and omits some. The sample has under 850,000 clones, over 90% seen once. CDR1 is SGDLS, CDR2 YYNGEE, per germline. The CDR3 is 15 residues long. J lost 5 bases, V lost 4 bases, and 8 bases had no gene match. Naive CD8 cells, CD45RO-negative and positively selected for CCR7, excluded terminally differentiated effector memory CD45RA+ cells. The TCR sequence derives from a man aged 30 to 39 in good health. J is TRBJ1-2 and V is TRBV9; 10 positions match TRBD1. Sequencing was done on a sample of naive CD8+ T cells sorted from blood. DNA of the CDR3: TGTGCCAGCAGCTTCCGGGACAGGGGCCGGTATGGCTACACCTTC. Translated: CASSFRDRGRYGYTF.